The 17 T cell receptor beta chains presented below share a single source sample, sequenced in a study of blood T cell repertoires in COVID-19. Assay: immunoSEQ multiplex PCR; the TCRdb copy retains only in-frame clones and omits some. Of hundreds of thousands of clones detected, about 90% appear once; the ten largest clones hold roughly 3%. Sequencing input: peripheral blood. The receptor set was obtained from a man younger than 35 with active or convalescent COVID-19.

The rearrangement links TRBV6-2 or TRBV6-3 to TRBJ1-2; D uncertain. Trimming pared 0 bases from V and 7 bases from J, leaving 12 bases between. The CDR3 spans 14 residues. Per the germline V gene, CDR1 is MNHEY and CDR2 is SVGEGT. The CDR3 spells CASSYSLRSSGYTF. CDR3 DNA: TGTGCCAGCAGTTACTCTCTACGGAGCTCTGGCTACACCTTC.

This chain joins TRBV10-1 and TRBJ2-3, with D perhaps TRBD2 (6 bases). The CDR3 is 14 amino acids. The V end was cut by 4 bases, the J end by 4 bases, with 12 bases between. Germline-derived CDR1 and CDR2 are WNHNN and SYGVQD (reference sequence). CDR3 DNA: TGCGCCAGCAGTGGCGGGACTCCGCCAGATACGCAGTATTTT. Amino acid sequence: CASSGGTPPDTQYF.

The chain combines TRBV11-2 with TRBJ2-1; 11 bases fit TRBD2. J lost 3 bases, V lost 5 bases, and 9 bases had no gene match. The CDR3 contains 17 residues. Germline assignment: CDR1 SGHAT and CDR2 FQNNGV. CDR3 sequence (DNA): TGTGCCAGCAGCCAACGACCCGGACTAGCGGGCTACAATGAGCAGTTCTTC. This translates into CASSQRPGLAGYNEQFF.

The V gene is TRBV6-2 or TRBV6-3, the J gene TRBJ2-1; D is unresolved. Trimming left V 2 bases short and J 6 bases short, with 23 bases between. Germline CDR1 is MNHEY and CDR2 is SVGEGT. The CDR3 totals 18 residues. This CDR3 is CASSYVVGRGTLSNEQFF. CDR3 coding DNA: TGTGCCAGCAGTTACGTCGTCGGTAGAGGAACCTTATCCAATGAGCAGTTCTTC.

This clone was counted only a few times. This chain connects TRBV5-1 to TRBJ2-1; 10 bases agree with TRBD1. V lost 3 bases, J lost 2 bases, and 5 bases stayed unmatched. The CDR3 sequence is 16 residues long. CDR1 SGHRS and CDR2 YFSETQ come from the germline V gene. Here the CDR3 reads CASSSGTGVPYNEQFF. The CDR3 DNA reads TGCGCCAGCAGCTCCGGGACAGGGGTACCCTACAATGAGCAGTTCTTC.

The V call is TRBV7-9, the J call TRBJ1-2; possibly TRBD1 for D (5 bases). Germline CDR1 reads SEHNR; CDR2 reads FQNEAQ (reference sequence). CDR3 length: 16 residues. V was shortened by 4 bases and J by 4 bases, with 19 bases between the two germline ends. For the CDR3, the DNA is TGTGCCAGCAGCTCCGGGACTACGGGGCGGGTCTATGGCTACACCTTC. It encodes CASSSGTTGRVYGYTF. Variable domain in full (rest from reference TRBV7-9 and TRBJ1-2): DTGVSQNPRHKITKRGQNVTFRCDPISEHNRLYWYRQTLGQGPEFLTYFQNEAQLEKSRLLSDRFSAERPKGSFSTLEIQRTEQGDSAMYLCASSSGTTGRVYGYTFGSGTRLTVV.

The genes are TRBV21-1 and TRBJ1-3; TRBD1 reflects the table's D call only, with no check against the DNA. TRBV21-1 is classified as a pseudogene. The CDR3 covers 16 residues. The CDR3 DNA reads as TGTGCCAGCAGCTCTGGAACAGGGAAGAGGACGAACACCATATATTTT. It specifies CASSSGTGKRTNTIYF.

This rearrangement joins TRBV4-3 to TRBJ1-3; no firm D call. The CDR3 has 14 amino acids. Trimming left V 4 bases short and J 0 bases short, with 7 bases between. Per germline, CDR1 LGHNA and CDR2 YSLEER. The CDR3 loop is CASSPLNSGNTIYF. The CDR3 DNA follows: TGCGCCAGCAGCCCCTTAAACTCTGGAAACACCATATATTTT.

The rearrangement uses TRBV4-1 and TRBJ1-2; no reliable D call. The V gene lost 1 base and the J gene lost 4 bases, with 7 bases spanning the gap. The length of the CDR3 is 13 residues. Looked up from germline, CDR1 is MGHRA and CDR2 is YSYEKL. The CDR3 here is CASSQVEIYGYTF. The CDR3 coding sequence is TGCGCCAGCAGCCAAGTAGAGATCTATGGCTACACCTTC.

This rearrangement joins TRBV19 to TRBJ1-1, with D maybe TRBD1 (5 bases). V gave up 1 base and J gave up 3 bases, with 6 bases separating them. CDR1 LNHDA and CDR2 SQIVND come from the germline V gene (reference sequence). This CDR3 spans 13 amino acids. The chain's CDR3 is CASSIARDTEAFF. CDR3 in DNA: TGTGCCAGTAGTATAGCCAGGGACACTGAAGCTTTCTTT.

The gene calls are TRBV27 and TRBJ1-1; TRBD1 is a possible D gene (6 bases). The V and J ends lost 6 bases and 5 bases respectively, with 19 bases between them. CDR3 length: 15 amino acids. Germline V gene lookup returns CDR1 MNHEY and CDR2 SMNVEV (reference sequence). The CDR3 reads CASSTSRGRDTEAFF. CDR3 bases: TGTGCCAGCAGCACTTCCAGGGGTAGGGATACTGAAGCTTTCTTT.

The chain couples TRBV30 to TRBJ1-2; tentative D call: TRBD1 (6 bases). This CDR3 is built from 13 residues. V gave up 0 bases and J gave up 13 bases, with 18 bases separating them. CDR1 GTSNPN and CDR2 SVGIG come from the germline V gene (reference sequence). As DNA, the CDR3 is TGTGCCTGGAGTGTACTGGGGGCGAAGGTTAGCACCTTC. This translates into CAWSVLGAKVSTF.

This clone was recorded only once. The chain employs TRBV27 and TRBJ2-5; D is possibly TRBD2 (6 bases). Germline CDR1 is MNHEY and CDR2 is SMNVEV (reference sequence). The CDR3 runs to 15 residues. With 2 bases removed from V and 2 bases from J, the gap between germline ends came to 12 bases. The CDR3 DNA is TGTGCCAGCAGTTTAGGGACTCCACCTCAAGAGACCCAGTACTTC. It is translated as CASSLGTPPQETQYF.

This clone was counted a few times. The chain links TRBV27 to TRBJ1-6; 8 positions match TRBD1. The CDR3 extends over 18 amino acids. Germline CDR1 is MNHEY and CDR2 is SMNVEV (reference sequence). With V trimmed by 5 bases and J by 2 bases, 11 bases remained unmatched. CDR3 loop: CASSPDREGTPYNSPLHF. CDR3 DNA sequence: TGTGCCAGCAGTCCGGACAGGGAAGGTACCCCCTATAATTCACCCCTCCACTTT.

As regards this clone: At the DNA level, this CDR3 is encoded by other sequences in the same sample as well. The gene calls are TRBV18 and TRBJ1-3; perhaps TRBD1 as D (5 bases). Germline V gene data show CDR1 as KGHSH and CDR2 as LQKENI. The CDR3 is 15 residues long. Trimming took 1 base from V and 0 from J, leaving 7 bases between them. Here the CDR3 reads CASSPLDSSGNTIYF. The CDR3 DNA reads TGTGCCAGCTCACCACTCGACAGCTCTGGAAACACCATATATTTT.

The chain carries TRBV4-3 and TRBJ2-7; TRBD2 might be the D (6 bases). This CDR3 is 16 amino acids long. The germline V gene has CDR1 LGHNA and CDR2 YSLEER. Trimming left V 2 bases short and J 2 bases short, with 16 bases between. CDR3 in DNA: TGCGCCAGCAGCCAATTCACGACGGGGGATACCTACGAGCAGTACTTC. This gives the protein CASSQFTTGDTYEQYF.

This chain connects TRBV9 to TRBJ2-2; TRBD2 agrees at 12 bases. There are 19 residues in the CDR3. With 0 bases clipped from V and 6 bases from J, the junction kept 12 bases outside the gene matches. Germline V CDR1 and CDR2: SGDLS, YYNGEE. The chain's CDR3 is CASSVAPPLAGGMSGELFF. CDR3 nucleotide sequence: TGTGCCAGCAGCGTAGCCCCCCCCCTAGCGGGAGGGATGTCCGGGGAGCTGTTTTTT. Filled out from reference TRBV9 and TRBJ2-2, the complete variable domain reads DSGVTQTPKHLITATGQRVTLRCSPRSGDLSVYWYQQSLDQGLQFLIQYYNGEERAKGNILERFSAQQFPDLHSELNLSSLELGDSALYFCASSVAPPLAGGMSGELFFGEGSRLTVL.